Below, 5 T cell receptor beta chains from the same sample are listed, as sequenced in a study of OX40 agonist ivuxolimab in advanced cancers. This table comes from immunoSEQ multiplex PCR, and its TCRdb copy is limited to in-frame clones, with some not included. The sample shows tens of thousands of clones, 82% of them seen only once. The sequences come from CD4+ or CD8+ T cells sorted from blood, collected in a trial of the OX40 agonist ivuxolimab. Receptor source: an adult with an advanced solid tumor such as melanoma, head and neck, liver or kidney cancer.

The chain has TRBV7-9 and TRBJ2-5, with D possibly being TRBD1 or TRBD2 (5 bases each). Germline V gene lookup returns CDR1 SEHNR and CDR2 FQNEAQ (reference sequence). The CDR3 covers 16 residues. Trimming shortened V by 0 bases and J by 2 bases, and 13 bases separated the two germline ends. The CDR3 is CASSLARSEGQETQYF. The CDR3 DNA reads TGTGCCAGCAGCTTAGCGCGGTCAGAGGGGCAAGAGACCCAGTACTTC.

The V gene is TRBV7-2, the J gene TRBJ1-5; D is unclear. The CDR3 covers 15 residues. In germline, CDR1 is SGHTA, CDR2 FQGNSA. The ends were cut back, 2 bases at V and 0 bases at J, with 8 bases in the middle. Here the CDR3 DNA reads TGTGCCAGCAGCTTAACCCAGAATAGCAATCAGCCCCAGCATTTT. Protein product: CASSLTQNSNQPQHF.

This rearrangement joins TRBV5-1 to TRBJ2-6; 7 positions match TRBD2. Germline CDR1 reads SGHRS; CDR2 reads YFSETQ. The length of the CDR3 is 17 residues. V shed 4 bases and J 0 bases; nucleotides not matched to a gene: 7. The CDR3 DNA is TGCGCCAGCAGCAGGAGCGGGGTAAGCTCTGGGGCCAACGTCCTGACTTTC. This encodes CASSRSGVSSGANVLTF.

The chain links TRBV11-2 to TRBJ2-7; D gene uncertain. V dropped 1 base and J dropped 3 bases, with 10 bases sitting between them. Germline CDR1 reads SGHAT; CDR2 reads FQNNGV. CDR3 length equals 14 residues. The CDR3 region has the DNA TGTGCCAGCAGCTTAGGGCCCCTGAACTACGAGCAGTACTTC. Protein product: CASSLGPLNYEQYF.

The V gene is TRBV6-1, the J gene TRBJ1-4; TRBD1 is a possible D gene (5 bases). Germline-derived CDR1 and CDR2 are MNHNS and SASEGT. Trimming pared 4 bases from V and 0 bases from J, leaving 9 bases between. CDR3 length: 15 residues. The CDR3 loop reads CASSGQISTNEKLFF. The CDR3 DNA follows: TGTGCCAGCAGTGGACAGATTTCAACTAATGAAAAACTGTTTTTT.